This TCR beta chain was captured by sequencing in a study of T cells in tuberculosis. Study context: T cells were selected with CD1B tetramers loaded with glucose monomycolate. This South African cohort compared adolescents with or without latent tuberculosis against adults with active tuberculosis.

J lost 7 bases, V lost 4 bases, and 4 bases had no gene match. Germline values: CDR1 LNHNV, CDR2 YYDKDF (reference sequence). The CDR3 is 15 amino acids. The repertoire was sequenced with immunoSEQ multiplex PCR; TCRdb's copy has only in-frame clones and lacks some. The data hold under 45,000 clones, with roughly 96% observed a single time. This clone was picked up one time. What it recognizes is unknown. Points from the study as a whole: Classification accuracy was 80% to 90% (AUROC 0.8 to 0.9) with the GMM-specific repertoire.

Each clinical donor contributed on average roughly 92,000 T cells from unsorted cryopreserved PBMC. This chain connects TRBV15 to TRBJ1-6, with 10 bases fitting TRBD1. Sample: PBMCs. The receptor's source is a donor between 10 and 29 years old with latent tuberculosis or without tuberculosis infection. The CDR3 protein is CATSKRTGGNSPLHF. The DNA for the CDR3 is TGTGCCACCAGCAAAAGGACAGGGGGGAATTCACCCCTCCACTTT.